These 20 T cell receptor beta chains share one sample of origin, sequenced in a study of siplizumab effects on memory and regulatory T cells. The protocol was immunoSEQ multiplex PCR, while the TCRdb copy is restricted to in-frame clones and leaves out a portion. The table has 100,000 or so clones, just over 90% seen once. Input material: CD4+ T cells sorted from blood. The origin of the receptors is a human donor in good health.

The CDR3 reads CASSPGTSGGSHRYF. The CDR3 coding sequence is TGTGCCAGCAGCCCCGGGACTAGCGGGGGCTCTCACAGGTACTTC. This chain links TRBV5-4 with TRBJ2-5; TRBD2 aligns across 14 bases. This CDR3 region has 15 residues. J was trimmed by 13 bases and V by 4 bases; bases with no gene match: 12. Germline values: CDR1 SGHNT, CDR2 YYREEE (reference sequence).

This chain joins TRBV7-9 and TRBJ1-2; D call uncertain. This CDR3 spans 14 amino acids. Germline V gene sequence: CDR1 SEHNR, CDR2 FQNEAQ (reference sequence). V shed 2 bases and J shed 6 bases, with 13 bases lying between them. The CDR3 DNA reads as TGTGCCAGCAGCTTATACGACGCTAAGGATGGCTACACCTTC. It is translated as CASSLYDAKDGYTF.

The gene calls are TRBV13 and TRBJ2-3; a possible D gene is TRBD2 (5 bases). This CDR3 has 13 amino acids. V was cut by 6 bases and J by 0 bases, with 7 bases left in between. Germline V gives CDR1 PRHDT, CDR2 FYEKMQ (reference sequence). The CDR3 nucleotides read TGTGCCAGCAGGCGGACTAGCACAGATACGCAGTATTTT. This sequence encodes CASRRTSTDTQYF. Supplemented by reference TRBV13 and TRBJ2-3, the full variable domain reads AAGVIQSPRHLIKEKRETATLKCYPIPRHDTVYWYQQGPGQDPQFLISFYEKMQSDKGSIPDRFSAQQFSDYHSELNMSSLELGDSALYFCASRRTSTDTQYFGPGTRLTVL.

The V call is TRBV5-1, the J call TRBJ2-6; weak D call: TRBD2 (6 bases). The CDR3 is made up of 19 amino acids. Germline V gene sequence: CDR1 SGHRS, CDR2 YFSETQ. Trimming cost V 0 bases and J 0 bases, with 16 bases left between them. The CDR3 reads CASSLVGGRHISGANVLTF. The CDR3 nucleotides read TGCGCCAGCAGCTTGGTGGGGGGACGTCATATCTCTGGGGCCAACGTCCTGACTTTC.

The rearrangement uses TRBV6-1 and TRBJ2-5, with D tentatively TRBD2 (5 bases). CDR1 is MNHNS and CDR2 is SASEGT in the germline V gene. The V end lost 2 bases, the J end lost 5 bases, and 12 bases lay between the germline ends. This CDR3 is 14 amino acids long. The CDR3 DNA sequence: TGTGCCAGCAGTGAAATCGGACTCAGGGAGACCCAGTACTTC. Translating gives CASSEIGLRETQYF.

The CDR3 spells CAIHRTGGGEQYF. CDR3 bases: TGTGCCATCCATCGGACGGGGGGCGGTGAGCAGTACTTC. The chain uses TRBV10-3 and TRBJ2-7, with a weak D call TRBD2 (7 bases). Germline values: CDR1 ENHRY, CDR2 SYGVKD. Trimming removed 8 bases from V and 7 bases from J, with 18 bases in between. The length of the CDR3 is 13 residues.

This rearrangement joins TRBV30 to TRBJ1-2, with 8 bases matching TRBD1. The CDR3 length is 13 residues. V shed 4 bases and J 4 bases; nucleotides not matched to a gene: 5. The germline CDR1 and CDR2 sequences are GTSNPN and SVGIG (reference sequence). The CDR3 spells CAWTYRGGYGYTF. Written as DNA, the CDR3 is TGTGCCTGGACGTACAGGGGGGGCTATGGCTACACCTTC.

The rearrangement links TRBV19 to TRBJ2-1, with 7 nucleotides matching TRBD1. The CDR3 contains 15 residues. Germline V gives CDR1 LNHDA, CDR2 SQIVND (reference sequence). Unmatched junction bases numbered 9, after V lost 4 bases and J lost 6 bases. DNA of the CDR3: TGTGCCAGTAGTAACCAGACAGGGTGGGTCAATGAGCAGTTCTTC. It is translated as CASSNQTGWVNEQFF.

This sequence joins TRBV5-1 and TRBJ2-1, with D possibly TRBD2 on 5 matching bases. The CDR3 sequence is 14 residues long. The germline V gene has CDR1 SGHRS and CDR2 YFSETQ. The V gene lost 1 base and the J gene lost 6 bases, with 11 bases spanning the gap. The CDR3 nucleotides read TGCGCCAGCAGCTTGTTTCTAGCAGGCAATGAGCAGTTCTTC. It encodes CASSLFLAGNEQFF.

The chain couples TRBV11-2 to TRBJ2-3; D gene ambiguous. From germline, CDR1 is SGHAT and CDR2 FQNNGV. Trimming removed 0 bases from V and 6 bases from J, with 16 bases in between. CDR3 size: 16 residues. The CDR3 DNA sequence: TGTGCCAGCAGCTTAGAGGTGCCCGCTGGTCCGGATACGCAGTATTTT. It codes for CASSLEVPAGPDTQYF. Complete variable domain (other parts from reference TRBV11-2 and TRBJ2-3): EAGVAQSPRYKIIEKRQSVAFWCNPISGHATLYWYQQILGQGPKLLIQFQNNGVVDDSQLPKDRFSAERLKGVDSTLKIQPAKLEDSAVYLCASSLEVPAGPDTQYFGPGTRLTVL.

A remark on this clone: The identical CDR3 is also encoded by other nucleotide sequences in the sample. This sequence joins TRBV2 and TRBJ2-5; 7 bases agree with TRBD2. The junction had 8 bases not matched to a gene; V was cut back by 2 bases and J by 8 bases. CDR3 length: 14 amino acids. The germline CDR1 and CDR2 sequences are SNHLY and FYNNEI. CDR3 in DNA: TGTGCCAGCAGTGAATCCCGCGGGGGAGCAACCCAGTACTTC. It encodes CASSESRGGATQYF.

The chain carries TRBV21-1 and TRBJ1-2; the table gives TRBD1 as D, unverified against the DNA. TRBV21-1 represents a pseudogene. The CDR3 has 14 residues. The CDR3 region has the DNA TGTGCCAGCAGCGGGACAGGGAGGGGGTATGGCTACACCTTC. It is translated as CASSGTGRGYGYTF.

The J gene is TRBJ1-6, the V gene TRBV9; maybe TRBD1 (6 bases). Between the trimmed V and J ends, which lost 0 bases and 6 bases, there was a span of 10 bases. There are 15 residues in the CDR3. In germline, CDR1 is SGDLS, CDR2 YYNGEE. CDR3 sequence: CASSVDPDSNSPLHF. CDR3 nucleotide sequence: TGTGCCAGCAGCGTAGATCCGGACAGTAATTCACCCCTCCACTTT.

The rearrangement joins TRBV2 to TRBJ1-6, with TRBD1 as a possible D gene (5 bases). The CDR3 extends over 16 amino acids. CDR1 and CDR2 (germline): SNHLY, FYNNEI. Deletions cut 2 bases from V and 7 bases from J, with 15 bases between. CDR3 nucleotides: TGTGCCAGCAGTGAAAATTCGGGACGGATAAATTCACCCCTCCACTTT. Amino acid sequence: CASSENSGRINSPLHF.

The V gene is TRBV4-1, the J gene TRBJ2-7, with D maybe TRBD1 (7 bases). With 0 bases removed from V and 3 bases from J, the gap between germline ends came to 15 bases. The CDR3 sequence is 16 residues long. Germline-derived CDR1 and CDR2 are MGHRA and YSYEKL. CDR3 loop: CASSQDGGGSGYEQYF. CDR3 bases: TGCGCCAGCAGCCAAGATGGAGGGGGCAGCGGCTACGAGCAGTACTTC.

This chain connects TRBV6-5 to TRBJ2-7, with 10 bases matching TRBD2. V lost 6 bases, J lost 5 bases, and 4 bases stayed unmatched. Germline CDR1 and CDR2: MNHEY and SVGAGI. The CDR3 sequence is 13 residues long. Here the CDR3 reads CASRTSGINEQYF. As DNA, the CDR3 is TGTGCCAGCAGAACTAGCGGGATTAACGAGCAGTACTTC.

The CDR3 DNA sequence: TGTGCCAGCAGTGAAGCCGGGACCACAGGTGGCTACACCTTC. Its protein is CASSEAGTTGGYTF. This sequence joins TRBV6-1 and TRBJ1-2, with D possibly TRBD1 on 5 matching bases. The CDR3 is 14 amino acids. Trimming stripped 0 bases from V and 7 bases from J, with 12 bases between. Germline CDR1 and CDR2: MNHNS and SASEGT.

V usage is TRBV18 and J usage is TRBJ1-3; unclear D gene. The V gene's germline CDR1 is KGHSH and CDR2 LQKENI. This CDR3 is 15 amino acids long. V was trimmed by 3 bases and J by 0 bases, leaving 9 bases between them. Here the CDR3 reads CASSPGSHSGNTIYF. CDR3 in DNA: TGTGCCAGCTCACCGGGCAGCCACTCTGGAAACACCATATATTTT.

V is TRBV5-6 and J is TRBJ1-4; D is ambiguous. V lost 3 bases and J lost 5, with 17 bases in between. This CDR3 has 16 amino acids. The V gene's germline CDR1 is SGHDT and CDR2 YYEEEE. The CDR3, as DNA: TGTGCCAGCAGCTCTTGGTTTACCTCGGGGAATGAAAAACTGTTTTTT. As protein: CASSSWFTSGNEKLFF.

V usage is TRBV7-2 and J usage is TRBJ1-1; D unclear. From germline, CDR1 is SGHTA and CDR2 FQGNSA. The CDR3 is 13 amino acids. V gave up 8 bases and J gave up 3 bases, with 13 bases separating them. The CDR3 here is CASGRGRYTEAFF. CDR3 DNA sequence: TGTGCCAGCGGGCGTGGGCGCTACACTGAAGCTTTCTTT.